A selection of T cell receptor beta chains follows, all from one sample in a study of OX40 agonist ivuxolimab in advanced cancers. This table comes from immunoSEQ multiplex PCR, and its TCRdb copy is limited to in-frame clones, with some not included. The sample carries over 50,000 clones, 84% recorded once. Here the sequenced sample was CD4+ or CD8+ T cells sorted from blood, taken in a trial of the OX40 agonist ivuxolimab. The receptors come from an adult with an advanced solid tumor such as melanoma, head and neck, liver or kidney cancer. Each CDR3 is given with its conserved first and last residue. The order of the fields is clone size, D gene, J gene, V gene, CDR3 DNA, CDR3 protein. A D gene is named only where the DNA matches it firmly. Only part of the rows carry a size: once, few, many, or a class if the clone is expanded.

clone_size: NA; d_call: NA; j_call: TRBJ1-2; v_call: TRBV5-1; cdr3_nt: TGCGCCAGCAGCTTGGACAATGACTATGGCTACACCTTC; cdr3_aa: CASSLDNDYGYTF
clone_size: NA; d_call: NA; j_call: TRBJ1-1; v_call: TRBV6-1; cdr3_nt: TGTGCCAGCAGCCCCCAATCGCGCACTGAAGCTTTCTTT; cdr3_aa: CASSPQSRTEAFF
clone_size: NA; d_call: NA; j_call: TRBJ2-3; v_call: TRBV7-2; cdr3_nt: TGTGCCAGCAGCTTAGAATCAACCACCATAGATACGCAGTATTTT; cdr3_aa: CASSLESTTIDTQYF
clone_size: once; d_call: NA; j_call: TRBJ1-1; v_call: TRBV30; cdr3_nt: TGTGCCTTCGGGCCGAACACTGAAGCTTTCTTT; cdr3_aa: CAFGPNTEAFF
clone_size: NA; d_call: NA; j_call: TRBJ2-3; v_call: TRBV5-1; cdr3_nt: TGCGCCAGCAGCTTGGCTACAGGGTTGGTAGATACGCAGTATTTT; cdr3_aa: CASSLATGLVDTQYF
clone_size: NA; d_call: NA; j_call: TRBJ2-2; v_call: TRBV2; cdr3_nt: TGTGCCAGTAACAGGGGATCAGCGGGAGCTGGGGAGCTGTTTTTT; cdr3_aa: CASNRGSAGAGELFF
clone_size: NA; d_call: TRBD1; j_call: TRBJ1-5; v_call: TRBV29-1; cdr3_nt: TGCAGCGTGGGACAGATCAATCAGCCCCAGCATTTT; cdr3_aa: CSVGQINQPQHF
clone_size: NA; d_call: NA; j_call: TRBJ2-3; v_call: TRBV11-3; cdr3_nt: TGTGCCAGCAGCTTAGTAGCTTCATTTGGCGCAGATACGCAGTATTTT; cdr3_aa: CASSLVASFGADTQYF
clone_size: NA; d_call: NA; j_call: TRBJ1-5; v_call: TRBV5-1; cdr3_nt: TGCGCCAGCAGCTTCGATGGGGCGCGCGATCAGCCCCAGCATTTT; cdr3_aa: CASSFDGARDQPQHF
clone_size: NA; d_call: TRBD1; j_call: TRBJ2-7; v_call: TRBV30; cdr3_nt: TGTGCCTGGTCCCCCGGGACAGTGATAACCTACGAGCAGTACTTC; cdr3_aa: CAWSPGTVITYEQYF
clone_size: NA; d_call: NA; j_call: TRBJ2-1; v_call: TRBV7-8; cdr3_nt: TGTGCCAGCAGCCTACCAGGGGCGAATGAGCAGTTCTTC; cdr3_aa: CASSLPGANEQFF
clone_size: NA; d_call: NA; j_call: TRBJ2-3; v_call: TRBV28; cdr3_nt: TGTGCCAGCAGTTGGGGGGCTAGCACAGATACGCAGTATTTT; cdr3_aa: CASSWGASTDTQYF
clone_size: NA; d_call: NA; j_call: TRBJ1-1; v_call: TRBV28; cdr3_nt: TGTGCCAGCAGTTTAGTGCAGGTTAACACTGAAGCTTTCTTT; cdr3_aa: CASSLVQVNTEAFF
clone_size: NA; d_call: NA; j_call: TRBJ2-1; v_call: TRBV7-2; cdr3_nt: TGTGCCAGCAGCTTAGAATGGGGGGCTAGCAATGAGCAGTTCTTC; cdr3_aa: CASSLEWGASNEQFF
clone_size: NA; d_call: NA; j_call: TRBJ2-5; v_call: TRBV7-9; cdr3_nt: TGTGCCAGCAGCTCCAAGGCCCGAGGAGAGACCCAGTACTTC; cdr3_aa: CASSSKARGETQYF
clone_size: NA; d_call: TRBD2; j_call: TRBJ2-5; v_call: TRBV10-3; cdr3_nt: TGTGCCATCAGCGACAGGACTAGCGGGAGTCTGGAGACCCAGTACTTC; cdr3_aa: CAISDRTSGSLETQYF
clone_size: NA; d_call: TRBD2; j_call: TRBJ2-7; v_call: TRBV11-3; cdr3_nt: TGTGCCAGCAGCTCATCGGGACTAGCGGGCGAGCAGTACTTC; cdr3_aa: CASSSSGLAGEQYF
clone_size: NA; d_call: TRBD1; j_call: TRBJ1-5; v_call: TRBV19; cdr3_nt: TGTGCCAGTAGTCTAGCATTGCCGGGACAGAATAGCAATCAGCCCCAGCATTTT; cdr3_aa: CASSLALPGQNSNQPQHF
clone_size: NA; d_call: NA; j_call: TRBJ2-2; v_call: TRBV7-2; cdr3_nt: TGTGCCAGCAGCTTAGGACTAGCCGGGGAGCTGTTTTTT; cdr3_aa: CASSLGLAGELFF
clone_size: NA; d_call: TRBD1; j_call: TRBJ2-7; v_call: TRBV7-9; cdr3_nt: TGTGCCAGCCGCTTGGGACAGGGGTCCTACGAGCAGTACTTC; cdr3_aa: CASRLGQGSYEQYF
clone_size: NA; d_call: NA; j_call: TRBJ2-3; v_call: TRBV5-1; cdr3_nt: TGCGCCAGCAGCGCGGAAGGCATTTTCACAGATACGCAGTATTTT; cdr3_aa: CASSAEGIFTDTQYF
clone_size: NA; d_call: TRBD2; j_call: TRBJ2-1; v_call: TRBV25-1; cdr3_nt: TGTGCCAGCAGTGAATTCGGCGGGAGGGCCGAGGGAAATGAGCAGTTCTTC; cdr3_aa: CASSEFGGRAEGNEQFF
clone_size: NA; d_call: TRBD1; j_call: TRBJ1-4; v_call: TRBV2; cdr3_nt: TGTGCCAGCAGTACCCAGGGGGTTAATGAAAAACTGTTTTTT; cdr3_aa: CASSTQGVNEKLFF
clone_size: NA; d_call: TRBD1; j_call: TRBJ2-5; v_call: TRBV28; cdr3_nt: TGTGCCAGCAGTAAAAGGGACAGCCAAGAGACCCAGTACTTC; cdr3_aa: CASSKRDSQETQYF
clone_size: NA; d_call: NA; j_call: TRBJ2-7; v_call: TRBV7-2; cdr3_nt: TGTGCCAGCAGCTATAAGGGGGGGGGCCACGAGCAGTACTTC; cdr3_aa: CASSYKGGGHEQYF
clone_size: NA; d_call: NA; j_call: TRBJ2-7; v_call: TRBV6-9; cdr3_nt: TGTGCCAGCAGTTCCTCCCAGGGAGCCTACGAGCAGTACTTC; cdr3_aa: CASSSSQGAYEQYF
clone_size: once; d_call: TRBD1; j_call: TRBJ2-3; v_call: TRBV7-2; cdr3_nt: TGTGCCAGCAACATGGTCACAGGGGGCACAGATACGCAGTATTTT; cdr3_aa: CASNMVTGGTDTQYF
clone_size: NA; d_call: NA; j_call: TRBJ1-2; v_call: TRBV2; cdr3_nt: TGTGCCAGCAGTGAATCGGGGCAAGGCTACACCTTC; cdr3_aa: CASSESGQGYTF
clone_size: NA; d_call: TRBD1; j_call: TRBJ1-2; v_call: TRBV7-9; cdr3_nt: TGTGCCAGCAGCCCAGGACAGGGGCGCGGCTACACCTTC; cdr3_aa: CASSPGQGRGYTF
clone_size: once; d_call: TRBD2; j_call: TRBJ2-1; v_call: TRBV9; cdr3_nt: TGTGCCAGCAGCGATCTCCGGGACTATGCCAATGAGCAGTTCTTC; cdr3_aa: CASSDLRDYANEQFF
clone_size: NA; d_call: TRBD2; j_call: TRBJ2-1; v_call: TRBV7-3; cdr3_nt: TGTGCCAGCAGCTTAGGCGGGAGTGGAAATGAGCAGTTCTTC; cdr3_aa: CASSLGGSGNEQFF
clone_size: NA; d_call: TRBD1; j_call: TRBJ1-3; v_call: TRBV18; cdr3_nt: TGTGCCAGCTCACCGTCAAACAGGGGATTCGACACCATATATTTT; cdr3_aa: CASSPSNRGFDTIYF
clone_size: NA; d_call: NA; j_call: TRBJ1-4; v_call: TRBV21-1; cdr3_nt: TGTGCCAGCAGGGAGACAGGGTCCAACTCTGCAACTAATGAAAAACTGTTTTTT; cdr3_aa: CASRETGSNSATNEKLFF
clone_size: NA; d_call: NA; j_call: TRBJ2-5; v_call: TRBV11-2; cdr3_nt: TGTGCCAGCAGCCCGACGGGGAGTTTGGAGCAGTACTTC; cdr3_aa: CASSPTGSLEQYF
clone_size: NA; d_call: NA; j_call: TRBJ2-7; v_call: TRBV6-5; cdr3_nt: TGTGCCAGCAGTGTTCGGGGGCGGAGGGAGCAGTACTTC; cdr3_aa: CASSVRGRREQYF
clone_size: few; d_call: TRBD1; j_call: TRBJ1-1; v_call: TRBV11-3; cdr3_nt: TGTGCCAGCAGGGGACAGACATATGAAGCTTTCTTT; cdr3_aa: CASRGQTYEAFF
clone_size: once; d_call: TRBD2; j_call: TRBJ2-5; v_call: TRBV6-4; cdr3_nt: TGTGCCAGCAGTGACTCGGAGGTACTAGCGGGAGTGGCGTGGGAGACCCAGTACTTC; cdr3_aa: CASSDSEVLAGVAWETQYF
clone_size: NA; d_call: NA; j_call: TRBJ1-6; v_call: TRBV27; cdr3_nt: TGTGCCAGCCGATATGGAGCGGTACCTAATTCACCCCTCCACTTT; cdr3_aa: CASRYGAVPNSPLHF
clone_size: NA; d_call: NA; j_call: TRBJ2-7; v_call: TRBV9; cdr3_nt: TGTGCCAGCAGCGTAATCGATAGGGGTCCGAACCTCCTTGTGTTTAACGAGCAGTACTTC; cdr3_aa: CASSVIDRGPNLLVFNEQYF
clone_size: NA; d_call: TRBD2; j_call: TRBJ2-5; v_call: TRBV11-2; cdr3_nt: TGTGCCAGCACCAAGTTATACGGGACTAGCGGGGGGAAAGAGACCCAGTACTTC; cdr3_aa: CASTKLYGTSGGKETQYF
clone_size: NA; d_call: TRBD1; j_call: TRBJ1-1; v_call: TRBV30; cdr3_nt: TGTGCCTGGAGCACAGGGGGCGGCACTGAAGCTTTCTTT; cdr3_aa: CAWSTGGGTEAFF
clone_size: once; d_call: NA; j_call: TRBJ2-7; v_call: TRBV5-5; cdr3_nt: TGTGCCAGCAGCTTGGCGAGCAGGCCCGCTTACGAGCAGTACTTC; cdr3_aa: CASSLASRPAYEQYF
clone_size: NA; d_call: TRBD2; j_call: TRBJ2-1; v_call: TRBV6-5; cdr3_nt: TGTGCCAGCAGTTACACTGGCGGGAGCTCCTACAATGAGCAGTTCTTC; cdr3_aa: CASSYTGGSSYNEQFF
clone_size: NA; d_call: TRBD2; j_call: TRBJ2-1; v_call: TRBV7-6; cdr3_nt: TGTGCCAGCAGCTTAGTGATGGGACTAGAGTACAATGAGCAGTTCTTC; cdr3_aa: CASSLVMGLEYNEQFF
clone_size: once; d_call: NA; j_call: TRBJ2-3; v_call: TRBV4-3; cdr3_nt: TGCGCCAGCAGCCAAGGGGCGGGCAGCACAGATACGCAGTATTTT; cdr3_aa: CASSQGAGSTDTQYF
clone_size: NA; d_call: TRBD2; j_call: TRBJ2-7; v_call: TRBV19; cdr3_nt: TGTGCCAGTAGTATCTCGGGGGGTAACGACGAGCAGTACTTC; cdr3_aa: CASSISGGNDEQYF
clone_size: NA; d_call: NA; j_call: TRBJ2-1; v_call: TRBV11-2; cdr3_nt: TGTGCCAGCAGCTTATTTCGGAGATTGGGGTCCAATGAGCAGTTCTTC; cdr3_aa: CASSLFRRLGSNEQFF
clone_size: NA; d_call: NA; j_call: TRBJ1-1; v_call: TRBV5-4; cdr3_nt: TGTGCCAGCAGCTTCGGGGGACGCACTGAAGCTTTCTTT; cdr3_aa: CASSFGGRTEAFF
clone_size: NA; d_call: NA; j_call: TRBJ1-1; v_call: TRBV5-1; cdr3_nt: TGCGCCAGCAGCTTGGTGGAGGGTACGAACACTGAAGCTTTCTTT; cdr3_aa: CASSLVEGTNTEAFF
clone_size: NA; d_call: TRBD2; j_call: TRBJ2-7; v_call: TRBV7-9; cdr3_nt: TGTGCCAGCAGCTACCCCCCGGGACTAGCGGGAGAAGGGGCCTACGAGCAGTACTTC; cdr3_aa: CASSYPPGLAGEGAYEQYF
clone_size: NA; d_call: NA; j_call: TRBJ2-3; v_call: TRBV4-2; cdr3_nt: TGTGCCAGCAGCCAGACGGAGATTAGCACAGATACGCAGTATTTT; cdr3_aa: CASSQTEISTDTQYF
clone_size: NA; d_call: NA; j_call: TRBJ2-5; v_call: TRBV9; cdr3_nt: TGTGCCAGCAGCTCTTATAGCGTACAAGAGACCCAGTACTTC; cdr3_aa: CASSSYSVQETQYF
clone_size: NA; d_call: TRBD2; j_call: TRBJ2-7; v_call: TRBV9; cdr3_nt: TGTGCCAGCAGCGTAGCCTTGGGGGGGGAGCAGTACTTC; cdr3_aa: CASSVALGGEQYF
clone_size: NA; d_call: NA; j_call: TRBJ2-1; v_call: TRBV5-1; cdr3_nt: TGCGCCAGCAGCTTGGAGCGGCAGCGGGATGAGCAGTTCTTC; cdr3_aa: CASSLERQRDEQFF
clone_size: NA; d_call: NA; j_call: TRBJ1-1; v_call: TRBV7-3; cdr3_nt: TGTGCCAGCAGCTTAAATTGGGCGGGGACTGAAGCTTTCTTT; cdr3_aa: CASSLNWAGTEAFF
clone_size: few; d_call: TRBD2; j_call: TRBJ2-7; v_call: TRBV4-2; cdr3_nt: TGTGCCAGCAGGAATATAGCGGGATTCTCCTACGAGCAGTACTTC; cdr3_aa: CASRNIAGFSYEQYF
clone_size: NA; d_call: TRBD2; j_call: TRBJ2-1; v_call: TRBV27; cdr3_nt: TGTGCCAGCGCAACACTAGCGCTCAATGAGCAGTTCTTC; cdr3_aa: CASATLALNEQFF
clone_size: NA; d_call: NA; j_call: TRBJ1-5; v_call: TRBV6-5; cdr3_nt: TGTGCCACCCAGACAGCCTATAGCAATCAGCCCCAGCATTTT; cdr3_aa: CATQTAYSNQPQHF
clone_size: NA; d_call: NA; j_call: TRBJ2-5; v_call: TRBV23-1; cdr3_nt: TGCGCCAGCAGTCAATCGGGAAGAATAGAAGAGACCCAGTACTTC; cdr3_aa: CASSQSGRIEETQYF
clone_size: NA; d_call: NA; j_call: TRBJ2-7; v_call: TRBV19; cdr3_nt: TGTGCCAGTAGTCCAGGGGGGTCATACGAGCAGTACTTC; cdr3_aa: CASSPGGSYEQYF